Below, one T cell receptor (beta chain) is given with its context. These data come from a study of blood T cell repertoires in COVID-19. Study overall: The cDNA or gDNA used as material had been derived from T cells, B-cell-depleted T cells, or PBMCs.

The V and J ends lost 0 bases and 4 bases, in that order; junction bases with no gene match: 6. The length of the CDR3 is 17 residues. Germline assignment: CDR1 GTSNPN and CDR2 SVGIG (reference sequence). As processed by the authors: Estimation of nucleated cell counts was performed using reference gene primer amplification. Sequencing used immunoSEQ multiplex PCR; TCRdb keeps in-frame clones, though not all of them. V and J calls and clone size follow that table, whereas D and trimming were derived from the DNA. Found here are 40,000 to 65,000 clones, 70% to 85% of them singletons; the top ten hold roughly 13%.

The sequenced sample consisted of peripheral blood. The V and J genes are TRBV30 and TRBJ1-4; 12 bases line up with TRBD1. The receptor's source is a human donor in a cohort sampled during active COVID-19. The CDR3 DNA reads TGTGCCTGGAGTGTACAGGGACAGGGGGCACGTAATGAAAAACTGTTTTTT. Its protein product is CAWSVQGQGARNEKLFF. Full variable domain (outside the CDR3, taken from reference TRBV30 and TRBJ1-4): SQTIHQWPATLVQPVGSPLSLECTVEGTSNPNLYWYRQAAGRGLQLLFYSVGIGQISSEVPQNLSASRPQDRQFILSSKKLLLSDSGFYLCAWSVQGQGARNEKLFFGSGTQLSVL.